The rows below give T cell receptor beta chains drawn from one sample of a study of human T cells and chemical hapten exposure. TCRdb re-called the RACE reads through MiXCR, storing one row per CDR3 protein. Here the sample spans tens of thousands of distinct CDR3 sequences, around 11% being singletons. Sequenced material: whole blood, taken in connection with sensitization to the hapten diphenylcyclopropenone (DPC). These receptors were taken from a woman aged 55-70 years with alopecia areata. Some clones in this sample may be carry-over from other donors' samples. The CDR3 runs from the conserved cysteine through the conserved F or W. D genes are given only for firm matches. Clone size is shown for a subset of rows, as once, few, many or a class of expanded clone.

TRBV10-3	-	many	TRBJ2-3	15	CAISPQVGPQDTQYF	TGTGCCATCAGTCCTCAGGTGGGCCCACAGGATACGCAGTATTTT
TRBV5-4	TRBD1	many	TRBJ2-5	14	CASSSYRGVETQYF	TGTGCCAGCAGCTCCTACAGGGGGGTGGAGACCCAGTACTTC
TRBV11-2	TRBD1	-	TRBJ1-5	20	CASSPKRGGQGVQSNQPQHF	TGTGCCAGCAGCCCCAAGCGGGGGGGACAGGGAGTACAAAGCAATCAGCCCCAGCATTTT
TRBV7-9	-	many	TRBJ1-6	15	CASSLGRPDISPLHF	TGTGCCAGCAGCTTAGGGAGGCCAGATATTTCACCCCTCCACTTT
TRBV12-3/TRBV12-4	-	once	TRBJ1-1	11	CASVFYTEAFF	TGTGCCAGCGTTTTTTACACTGAAGCTTTCTTT
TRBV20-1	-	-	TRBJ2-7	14	CSARDLRAVQVQYF	TGCAGTGCTAGAGATCTGAGGGCCGTTCAGGTGCAGTACTTC
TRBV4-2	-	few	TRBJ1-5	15	CASSQDRGSNQPQHF	TGTGCCAGCAGCCAAGATCGGGGTAGCAATCAGCCCCAGCATTTT
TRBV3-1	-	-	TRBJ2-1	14	CASSQESAGGVQFF	TGTGCCAGCAGCCAAGAGTCGGCTGGCGGCGTGCAGTTCTTC
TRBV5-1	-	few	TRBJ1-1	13	CASSFLTATEAFF	TGCGCCAGCAGCTTTTTGACAGCTACTGAAGCTTTCTTT
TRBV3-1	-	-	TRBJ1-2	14	CASSQEGQNYGYTF	TGTGCCAGCAGCCAAGAAGGACAAAACTATGGCTACACCTTC
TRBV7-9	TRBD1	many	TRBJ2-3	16	CASSLGTGRYTDTQYF	TGTGCCAGCAGCTTAGGGACAGGGCGCTACACAGATACGCAGTATTTT
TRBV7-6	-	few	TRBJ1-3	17	CASSAERTGHSGNTIYF	TGTGCCAGCAGCGCAGAACGAACAGGCCACTCTGGAAACACCATATATTTT
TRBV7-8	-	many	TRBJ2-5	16	CASSVSPGHRQETQYF	TGTGCCAGCAGCGTTAGCCCGGGACACCGACAAGAGACCCAGTACTTC